What follows are 16 T cell receptor beta chains derived from one specimen sequenced in a study of molecular identifiers for immune sequencing clone quantification. Each CDR3 protein gets one entry after TCRdb re-called the PCR reads with MiXCR. The sample shows approximately 20,000 distinct CDR3 sequences, over 20% of them seen only once. Source material: naive CD8+ T cells from blood, with Jurkat cell RNA spiked in. Subset defined: FACS-sorted CD8+CD4-CCR7+CD45RA+ naive T cells. The receptors come from a human donor in good health. Some libraries in this study had Jurkat cell RNA spiked in.

V is TRBV6-2 or TRBV6-3 and J is TRBJ2-1, with 10 bases aligning to TRBD2. V shed 2 bases and J 9 bases; nucleotides not matched to a gene: 4. From germline, CDR1 is MNHEY and CDR2 SVGEGT. CDR3 length: 14 residues. The CDR3 reads CASSYMVAGGEQFF. In DNA form, the CDR3 reads TGTGCCAGCAGTTACATGGTAGCGGGAGGTGAGCAGTTCTTC.

Within the sample, this clonotype is medium-sized (0.01 to 0.1%). J is TRBJ2-7 and V is TRBV27; TRBD1 matches 8 bases. The length of the CDR3 is 15 residues. Losses at the gene ends were 0 bases for V and 3 bases for J; bases not matched to a gene: 4. Germline V gives CDR1 MNHEY, CDR2 SMNVEV (reference sequence). The CDR3 DNA follows: TGTGCCAGCAGTTTATCCGGGACAGGCCGCTACGAGCAGTACTTC. It encodes CASSLSGTGRYEQYF.

This clonotype rates as medium-sized. The V and J genes are TRBV4-3 and TRBJ2-7, with D possibly being TRBD2 (5 bases). With 0 bases removed from V and 6 bases from J, the gap between germline ends came to 12 bases. This CDR3 is built from 14 residues. The V gene's germline CDR1 is LGHNA and CDR2 YSLEER. CDR3 in amino acids: CASSQEGEGAEQYF. The CDR3 DNA reads TGCGCCAGCAGCCAAGAAGGTGAGGGAGCCGAGCAGTACTTC.

This clonotype was found many times. The rearrangement uses TRBV6-2 or TRBV6-3 and TRBJ1-5; D not resolved. V was cut by 7 bases and J by 0 bases, with 13 bases left in between. CDR1 MNHEY and CDR2 SVGEGT come from the germline V gene. CDR3 size: 15 residues. CDR3 loop: CASTPDDYSNQPQHF. Written as DNA, the CDR3 is TGTGCCAGCACCCCGGACGACTATAGCAATCAGCCCCAGCATTTT.

This clonotype appeared a few times. The chain has TRBV7-3 and TRBJ2-1; 11 bases agree with TRBD1. In germline, CDR1 is SGHTA, CDR2 FQGTGA. The J segment lost 4 bases and the V segment lost 4 bases, leaving 3 bases of the junction unmatched. This CDR3 has 15 residues. CDR3 nucleotide sequence: TGTGCCAGCAGCTACGGGACAGGGGGATACAATGAGCAGTTCTTC. This codes for CASSYGTGGYNEQFF.

The rearrangement joins TRBV28 to TRBJ1-5, with no clear D. The V end lost 7 bases, the J end lost 5 bases, and 15 bases lay between the germline ends. From germline, CDR1 is MDHEN and CDR2 SYDVKM. This CDR3 comprises 14 residues. CDR3 residues: CASTSGKRDQPQHF. In nucleotides, the CDR3 is TGTGCCAGCACCTCGGGCAAGAGGGATCAGCCCCAGCATTTT.

By its share, this clonotype is medium-sized. The J gene is TRBJ2-7, the V gene TRBV4-3, with a possible D match to TRBD1 (6 bases). The CDR3 is 14 amino acids. V was cut by 3 bases and J by 1 base, with 10 bases left in between. The germline V gene encodes CDR1 LGHNA and CDR2 YSLEER. The CDR3 is CASSHDRTSYEQYF. In nucleotides, the CDR3 is TGCGCCAGCAGCCACGACAGGACTTCCTACGAGCAGTACTTC.

This clonotype was detected many times. The V call is TRBV6-2 or TRBV6-3, the J call TRBJ2-2, with D possibly TRBD2 on 6 matching bases. Between the trimmed V and J ends, which lost 0 bases and 1 base, there was a span of 12 bases. CDR3 length: 17 residues. Germline assignment: CDR1 MNHEY and CDR2 SVGEGT. CDR3 nucleotides: TGTGCCAGCAGTTACTCGGTGATAGCGGTGAACACCGGGGAGCTGTTTTTT. It yields the protein CASSYSVIAVNTGELFF.

This clonotype was observed at least ten times. The V gene is TRBV29-1, the J gene TRBJ2-1; D is perhaps TRBD1 or TRBD2 (6 bases each). This CDR3 is 11 amino acids long. Germline lookup yields CDR1 SQVTM and CDR2 ANQGSEA. The V gene lost 3 bases and the J gene lost 8 bases, with 8 bases spanning the gap. The CDR3 sequence is CSVDGGYEQFF. The CDR3 DNA reads as TGCAGCGTTGACGGGGGCTATGAGCAGTTCTTC.

Ten or more counts support this clonotype. This rearrangement joins TRBV29-1 to TRBJ2-3; D tentatively fits TRBD1 or TRBD2 (5 bases each). V gave up 1 base and J gave up 1 base, with 9 bases separating them. The CDR3 has 14 residues. The germline gives CDR1 SQVTM, CDR2 ANQGSEA. CDR3 in DNA: TGCAGCGTTGAAGGGGACCGACGCACAGATACGCAGTATTTT. Translated: CSVEGDRRTDTQYF.

About this clonotype itself: A much larger clone differs by one base, so this may be a read error. This chain joins TRBV4-2 and TRBJ2-5; no clear D gene. This CDR3 has 14 residues. Germline V lookup: CDR1 LGHNA, CDR2 YNFKEQ. The CDR3 sequence: CARSQETSQETQYF. The CDR3 DNA sequence: TGTGCCAGGAGCCAAGAGACTTCACAAGAGACCCAGTACTTC.

This clonotype is judged medium-sized. The chain joins TRBV6-2 or TRBV6-3 to TRBJ2-1; D might be TRBD1 (5 bases). Deletions cut 2 bases from V and 0 bases from J, with 5 bases between. Germline lookup yields CDR1 MNHEY and CDR2 SVGEGT. The CDR3 runs 14 residues. The CDR3 nucleotides are TGTGCCAGCAGTTACAGGGGCTCCTACAATGAGCAGTTCTTC. Translation: CASSYRGSYNEQFF.

This clonotype was observed a handful of times. V is TRBV28 and J is TRBJ1-5; D may be TRBD1 (5 bases). Germline V gene sequence: CDR1 MDHEN, CDR2 SYDVKM. The V and J ends lost 5 bases and 9 bases respectively, with 29 bases between them. The CDR3 is made up of 18 amino acids. This chain's CDR3 is CASSPSFLMGEQLGPQHF. The CDR3 DNA is TGTGCCAGCAGTCCCTCGTTCCTAATGGGGGAGCAATTGGGGCCCCAGCATTTT.

This clonotype was counted ten times or more. The chain employs TRBV5-6 and TRBJ1-5, with a weak D call TRBD1 (5 bases). Germline V gene data show CDR1 as SGHDT and CDR2 as YYEEEE. The CDR3 loop spans 16 amino acids. The V end lost 1 base, the J end lost 8 bases, and 19 bases lay between the germline ends. DNA for the CDR3: TGTGCCAGCAGCTTGTGGGGAGGAATGTGGGGGAAGCCCCAGCATTTT. This gives the protein CASSLWGGMWGKPQHF.

The chain couples TRBV6-2 or TRBV6-3 to TRBJ2-4; possibly TRBD1 for D (6 bases). The V gene lost 7 bases and the J gene lost 8 bases, with 12 bases spanning the gap. The V gene's germline CDR1 is MNHEY and CDR2 SVGEGT. The CDR3 length is 12 residues. The CDR3, as DNA: TGTGCCAGCAAGACAGGAGTGGACATTCAGTACTTC. Translating it yields CASKTGVDIQYF.

This clonotype appeared many times. This chain connects TRBV28 to TRBJ1-5, with 8 bases that match TRBD1. Germline CDR1 MDHEN, CDR2 SYDVKM. V trimming: 5 bases; J trimming: 4 bases; junction bases outside the gene matches: 19. The CDR3 runs 19 residues. CDR3 DNA: TGTGCCAGCAGTCGACTAACCGGACAGGGTAGATATGGGAATCAGCCCCAGCATTTT. Encoded protein: CASSRLTGQGRYGNQPQHF.